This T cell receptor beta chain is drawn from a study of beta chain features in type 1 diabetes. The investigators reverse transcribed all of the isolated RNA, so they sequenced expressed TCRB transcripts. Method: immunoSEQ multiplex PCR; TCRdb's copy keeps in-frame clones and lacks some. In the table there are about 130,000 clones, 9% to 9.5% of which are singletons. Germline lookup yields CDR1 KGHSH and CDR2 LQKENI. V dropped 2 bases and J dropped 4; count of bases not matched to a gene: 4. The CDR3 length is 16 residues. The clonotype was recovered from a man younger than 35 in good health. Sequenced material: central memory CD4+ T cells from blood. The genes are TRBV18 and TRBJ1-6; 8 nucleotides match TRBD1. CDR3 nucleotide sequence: TGTGCCAGCTCACCAACTGGACAGGGATATAATTCACCCCTCCACTTT. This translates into CASSPTGQGYNSPLHF. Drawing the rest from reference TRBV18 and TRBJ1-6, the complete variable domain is NAGVMQNPRHLVRRRGQEARLRCSPMKGHSHVYWYRQLPEEGLKFMVYLQKENIIDESGMPKERFSAEFPKEGPSILRIQQVVRGDSAAYFCASSPTGQGYNSPLHFGNGTRLTVT.